This T cell receptor beta chain was sequenced during a study of blood T cell repertoires in COVID-19. Study as a whole: Italy, Spain and the United States were the sources of the convalescent and acute COVID-19 samples. PBMCs, B-cell-depleted T cells, or T cells provided the cDNA or gDNA that made up the material.

Germline V lookup: CDR1 MNHEY, CDR2 SVGAGI. The CDR3 is 14 amino acids. V was shortened by 1 base and J by 2 bases, with 9 bases between the two germline ends. How the authors handled the data: Amplification of reference gene primers was used by the study to estimate nucleated cell counts. Repertoires were generated with immunoSEQ multiplex PCR, while TCRdb's copy carries only in-frame clones and drops some. The V and J calls and clone size come from that table; D and trimming were worked out from the DNA. The profile shows 70,000 or so clones, about 89% of them singletons. The specimen sequenced was peripheral blood. The rearrangement links TRBV6-5 to TRBJ2-7; D remains ambiguous. This receptor was identified in a man between 60 and 75 years old with acute or convalescent COVID-19. CDR3 sequence (DNA): TGTGCCAGCAGTTACTACTACAATACCTACGAGCAGTACTTC. Protein product: CASSYYYNTYEQYF.